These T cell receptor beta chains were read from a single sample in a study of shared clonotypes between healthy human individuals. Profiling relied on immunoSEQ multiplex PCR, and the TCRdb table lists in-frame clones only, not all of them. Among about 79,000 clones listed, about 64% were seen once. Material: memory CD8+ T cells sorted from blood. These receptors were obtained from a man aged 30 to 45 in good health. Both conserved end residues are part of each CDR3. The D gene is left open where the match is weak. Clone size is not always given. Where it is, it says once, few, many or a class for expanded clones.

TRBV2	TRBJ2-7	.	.	TGTGCCAGCCGTATAACCGCAGAGCAGTACTTC	CASRITAEQYF
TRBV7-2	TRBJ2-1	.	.	TGTGCCAGCAGCTTAGTAGGAGGGACACCTAATGAGCAGTTCTTC	CASSLVGGTPNEQFF
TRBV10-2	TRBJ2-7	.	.	TGCGCCAGCAGCGAAGACAGCCCCTACGAGCAGTACTTC	CASSEDSPYEQYF
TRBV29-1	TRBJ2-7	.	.	TGCAGCGTTGAACGGGGATACGAGCAGTACTTC	CSVERGYEQYF
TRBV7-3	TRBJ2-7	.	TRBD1	TGTGCCAGCATCTTAAGGGCAGGGGGAGTTCCCTACGAGCAGTACTTC	CASILRAGGVPYEQYF
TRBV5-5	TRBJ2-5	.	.	TGTGCCAGCAGTCGGACGGACCAAGAGACCCAGTACTTC	CASSRTDQETQYF
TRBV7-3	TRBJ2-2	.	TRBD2	TGTGCCAGCAGGACTAGCGGGAGTTTCGGGGAGCTGTTTTTT	CASRTSGSFGELFF
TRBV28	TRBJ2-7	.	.	TGTGCCGCATCCCGGTCGTACGAGCAGTACTTC	CAASRSYEQYF
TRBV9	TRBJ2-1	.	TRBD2	TGTGCCAGCAGCGTACCGGGACTAGCGGGTAGTATCAATGAGCAGTTCTTC	CASSVPGLAGSINEQFF
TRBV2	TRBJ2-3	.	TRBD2	TGTGCCAGCAGTGACCCGGCGGGAGGTGGGTCAGATACGCAGTATTTT	CASSDPAGGGSDTQYF
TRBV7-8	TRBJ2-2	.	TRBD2	TGTGCCAGCAGCTTACGGAGTCTAGCGGGAGGGCCCCCCGGGGAGCTGTTTTTT	CASSLRSLAGGPPGELFF
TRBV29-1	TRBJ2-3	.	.	TGCAGCGGTCTTGGCGGTACGCAGTATTTT	CSGLGGTQYF
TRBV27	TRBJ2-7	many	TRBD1	TGTGCCAGCAGTTTATCATTGTTGAGGGGGCGCTACGAGCAGTACTTC	CASSLSLLRGRYEQYF
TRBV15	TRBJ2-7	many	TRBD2	TGTGCCACCAGCAGAGAGAGGGCTAGCGGGAGGGCCGAGCAGTACTTC	CATSRERASGRAEQYF
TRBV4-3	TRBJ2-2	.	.	TGCGCCAGCAGCTTGGAGGCCGGGGAGCTGTTTTTT	CASSLEAGELFF
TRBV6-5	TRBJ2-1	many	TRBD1	TGTGCCAGCAGTTTGGACAGGGGTGGAGAGCAGTTCTTC	CASSLDRGGEQFF
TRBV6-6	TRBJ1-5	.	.	TGTGCCAGCAGTTACCGTATACACCCCTCCAATCAGCCCCAGCATTTT	CASSYRIHPSNQPQHF
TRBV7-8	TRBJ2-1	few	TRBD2	TGTGCCAGCAGCTCGCACTCTGGGGGAGGGATTTACAATGAGCAGTTCTTC	CASSSHSGGGIYNEQFF
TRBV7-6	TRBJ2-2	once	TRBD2	TGTGCCAGCAGCTTGATCAGCGGGAGGGACACCGGGGAGCTGTTTTTT	CASSLISGRDTGELFF
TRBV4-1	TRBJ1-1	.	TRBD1	TGCGCCAGCAGCGGACAGGGGGGTTGGACTGAAGCTTTCTTT	CASSGQGGWTEAFF
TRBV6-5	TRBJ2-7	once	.	TGTGCCAGCAGTCCGCAGGGTGACGAGCAGTACTTC	CASSPQGDEQYF
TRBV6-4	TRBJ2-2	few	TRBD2	TGTGCCAGCAGTGAACTAGCGGGAGGTTCCACCCATACCGGGGAGCTGTTTTTT	CASSELAGGSTHTGELFF
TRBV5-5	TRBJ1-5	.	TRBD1	TGTGCCAGCAGCTTCGGGACAGATTATAGCAATCAGCCCCAGCATTTT	CASSFGTDYSNQPQHF
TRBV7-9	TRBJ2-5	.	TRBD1	TGTGCCAGCAGCTCCATCGGACAGGCCGAAGAGACCCAGTACTTC	CASSSIGQAEETQYF
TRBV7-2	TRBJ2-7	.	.	TGTGCCAGCCGGAACCCTAACAGGGCCTACGAGCAGTACTTC	CASRNPNRAYEQYF
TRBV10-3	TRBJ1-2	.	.	TGTGCCATCAGTGAGTCGACGGTCCCCTCGGGAAACTATGGCTACACCTTC	CAISESTVPSGNYGYTF
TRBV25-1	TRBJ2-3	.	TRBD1	TGTGCCAGCAGTGATTCGACAGGGGGCCAGGGGTATACGCAGTATTTT	CASSDSTGGQGYTQYF
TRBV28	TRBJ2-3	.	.	TGTGCCAGCAGTTTTAACGGCGCAGATACGCAGTATTTT	CASSFNGADTQYF
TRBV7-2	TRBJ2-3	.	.	TGTGCCAGCAGCTTTGAGTGGGTCCCTAACCCAGATACGCAGTATTTT	CASSFEWVPNPDTQYF
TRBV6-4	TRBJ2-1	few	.	TGTGCCAGCAGTGAGAGGAGGGGAGGCTACAATGAGCAGTTCTTC	CASSERRGGYNEQFF
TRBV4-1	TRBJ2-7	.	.	TGCGCCAGCAGCCAAGTGATGCTCCCCGGTTACGAGCAGTACTTC	CASSQVMLPGYEQYF
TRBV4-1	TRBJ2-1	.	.	TGCGCCAGCAGCCAAGTAGAGGTTCATGAGCAGTTCTTC	CASSQVEVHEQFF
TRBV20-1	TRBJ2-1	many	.	TGCAGTGCTAGAGAATACAATGAGCAGTTCTTC	CSAREYNEQFF
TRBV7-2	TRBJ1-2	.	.	TGTGCCAGCAGCTTAGCGGCCGGGGATGAAGGCTACACCTTC	CASSLAAGDEGYTF
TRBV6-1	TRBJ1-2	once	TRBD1	TGTGCCAGCAGTGTGACAGGGGAGTATGGCTACACCTTC	CASSVTGEYGYTF
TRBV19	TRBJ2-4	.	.	TGTGCCAGTATGGAGGGGTCAGGGAGGTTCGGAAACATTCAGTACTTC	CASMEGSGRFGNIQYF
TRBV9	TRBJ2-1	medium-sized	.	TGTGCCAGCAGCGGACGGCTAAGCTCCTACAATGAGCAGTTCTTC	CASSGRLSSYNEQFF
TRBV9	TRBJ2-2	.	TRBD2	TGTGCCAGCAGCGCGCCGTTAGCGGGATCCACCGGGGAGCTGTTTTTT	CASSAPLAGSTGELFF
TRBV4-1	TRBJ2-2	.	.	TGCGCCAGCAGCCTAGCTTTAGGGGGAACCGGGGAGCTGTTTTTT	CASSLALGGTGELFF
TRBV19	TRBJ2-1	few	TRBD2	TGTGCCAGTAGTATCTGGGCGGGAGTAAACGAGCAGTTCTTC	CASSIWAGVNEQFF
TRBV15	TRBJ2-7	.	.	TGTGCCACCAGCGGAGGGACAGTGAGCTCCTACGAGCAGTACTTC	CATSGGTVSSYEQYF
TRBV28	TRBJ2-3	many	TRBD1	TGTGCCAGCAGTCCCCCGGGACAGGGGGCGGTGGATACGCAGTATTTT	CASSPPGQGAVDTQYF
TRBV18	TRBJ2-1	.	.	TGTGCCAGCTCTCCCGGGGTCGGGTCCTACAATGAGCAGTTCTTC	CASSPGVGSYNEQFF
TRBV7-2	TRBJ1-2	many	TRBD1	TGTGCCAGCAGCTTAGCCGGGACAGGGTATGGCTACACCTTC	CASSLAGTGYGYTF
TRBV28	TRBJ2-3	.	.	TGTGCCAGCAGTCTCATGAGCGGCCTCACAGATACGCAGTATTTT	CASSLMSGLTDTQYF